The source of this T cell receptor beta chain is a study of T-cell memory formation after mild COVID-19. V dropped 1 base and J dropped 9; count of bases not matched to a gene: 7. Germline-derived CDR1 and CDR2 are SGHAT and FQNNGV. CDR3 length: 16 amino acids. TCRdb reprocessed the 5' RACE reads with MiXCR, giving one entry per CDR3 protein. In the table there are roughly 110,000 distinct CDR3 sequences, around an eighth of which are singletons. Overall study results and limits: There was a balanced CD4/CD8 profile in clones contracting day 15 to 85, and later expanders leaned CD4+.

Details on this clonotype: Its antigen is currently unknown.

The sequence derives from an adult woman who had mild COVID-19 (a few samples of this study predate the infection). Cell type and time point are not known. The sequenced material came from PBMCs or a T cell subset sorted from them (not recorded which). The chain couples TRBV11-2 to TRBJ2-1; TRBD1 matches 12 bases. The CDR3: CASSLAMGQGAGEQFF. In DNA form, the CDR3 reads TGTGCCAGCAGCTTAGCAATGGGACAGGGGGCAGGTGAGCAGTTCTTC.